This T cell receptor beta chain was obtained from a study of regulatory T cells in long-lasting Graves disease (dated by TCRdb to about 2021). Concerning the study at large: Persistent Graves' disease meant more than 5 years of antithyroid drug treatment with TSH receptor autoantibodies that stayed positive. Peripheral blood TCR sequencing and RNA sequencing compared persistent Graves' disease patients with newly diagnosed Graves' disease patients. The study was registered as a clinical trial and conducted in China. A total of about 33 samples underwent TCR sequencing, from some 13 patients with persistent Graves' disease and 20 or so patients with newly diagnosed Graves' disease. Antithyroid drugs had been taken for roughly 10 years on average by persistent Graves' disease patients in the clinical cohort.

Results and caveats for the whole study, not just this receptor: Patients with persistent disease shared more public clonotypes (about 3,000) than newly diagnosed patients did (about 1,000). Lower TCR Shannon entropy and fewer highly expanded clones were observed in persistent Graves' disease patients than in newly diagnosed patients, which suggested clonal expansion. Only the TCR beta chain was sequenced and analyzed. Persistent disease showed preferential use of TRBV28, TRBJ1-2 and TRBJ2-5, whereas newly diagnosed disease favored TRBV20-1 and TRBJ2-1. The authors acknowledged the small sample size as a limitation that may reduce accuracy. Peripheral blood alone was examined, since thyroid tissue, which constituted the primary lesion, could not be accessed.

Library preparation was by multiplex PCR. Sequencing relied on an Illumina HiSeq 4000. iRepertoire HTBI primers and Arm-PCR amplification of CDR3 regions were used to construct TCR beta libraries. Gel purification was performed on PCR products prior to sequencing. Under the source paper's analysis protocol: Across samples, 60 to 80 TRBV and roughly 15 TRBJ segments were identified and used for gene usage analysis of CDR3 amino acid clonotypes. COPE and FqMerger were used to merge filtered high-quality paired reads into contigs. BLAST was used to align contigs to the IMGT TRBV, TRBD and TRBJ reference genes, and CDR3 was defined following IMGT. Any clonotype with a frequency above 0.1% was counted as a highly expanded clone. Shannon entropy served as the measure of repertoire diversity, while the Gini coefficient captured V-J evenness. A clonotype was considered public if more than one individual shared it. TCRdb reran the public reads through fastp at Q25 and MiXCR, keeping productive beta chains. Rows with one shared CDR3 protein collapse into an entry with the most common genes and DNA. These V and J calls originate from TCRdb's pipeline instead of the authors' own analysis. The sample table shows about 290,000 distinct CDR3 sequences, and 20% to 25% are seen once. The ten largest clones represent more than 50% of the sample.

The sample holds many counts of this clonotype. Its cognate antigen has yet to be identified. No base qualities exist here, and no much larger clone lies one base off it. From the cysteine through the phenylalanine, the CDR3 covers 14 amino acids. The DNA shown is the 42-base CDR3, in frame from base 1. The germline V gene (reference sequence) specifies SGHAT as CDR1 and FQDESV as CDR2. V sheds 1 base and J sheds 1 base, leaving 7 bases between their ends. According to the study, the label for this sample's time point signals: persistent/refractory GD, antithyroid drugs over 5 years with positive TRAb. For both TCR sequencing and RNA sequencing, RNA was extracted from PBMCs in TRIzol. Graves' disease was diagnosed according to American Thyroid Association guidelines. Recruitment of patients was carried out at an endocrinology department in Xi'an, China. Each patient gave about 10 milliliters of peripheral blood, collected in an EDTA anticoagulant tube. Ficoll Paque Plus density gradient separation was used to isolate PBMCs, and no further T cell sorting was performed. An Agilent 2100 Bioanalyzer and agarose gel were used to assess RNA quality, and a NanoDrop 2000 was used to measure RNA concentration.

This specimen consisted of peripheral blood mononuclear cells (PBMCs), obtained when the disease was refractory, from a patient treated with antithyroid drugs. The sequence derives from a female donor with Graves disease. Recombination linked TRBV11-1 to TRBJ1-1, with the D gene too uncertain to name. The CDR3 in this case is CASSLGFGNTEAFF. The sequence in DNA is TGTGCCAGCAGCTTAGGGTTTGGGAACACTGAAGCTTTCTTT.